This T cell receptor beta chain was recovered during a study of T-cell memory formation after mild COVID-19. General study results and limits: The study found contracting CD4+ clones mainly in CM and EM and contracting CD8+ clones in EMRA.

TCRdb analysed the 5' RACE reads with MiXCR anew, one entry per CDR3 protein. The sample lists around 340,000 distinct CDR3 sequences, over 10% occurring once. The CDR3 extends over 17 amino acids. With 6 bases clipped from V and 0 bases from J, the junction kept 9 bases outside the gene matches. A few counts support this clonotype. Its antigen remains unidentified. The chain joins TRBV12-3 or TRBV12-4 to TRBJ2-3; 10 bases fit TRBD2. Sequencing was performed on PBMCs or a T cell subset sorted from them (not recorded which). This receptor was taken from a man younger than 30 who had mild COVID-19 (a few samples of this study predate the infection). Cell type and time point are not known. In nucleotides, the CDR3 is TGTGCCAGCAGCGAACTAGCGGGGTCTACTAGCACAGATACGCAGTATTTT. The encoded protein is CASSELAGSTSTDTQYF.